These 13 T cell receptor beta chains came from one sample sequenced in a study of cytomegalovirus exposure and HLA in healthy donors. With 60 Vbeta and 13 Jbeta primers, the PCR was carried out. Method: immunoSEQ multiplex PCR; TCRdb's copy keeps in-frame clones and lacks some. In the table there are 200,000 to 250,000 clones, under 80% of which are singletons. Material for sequencing was PBMCs. These receptor sequences come from a woman aged 25 to 45 in good health and CMV-seronegative.

This clone was seen only once. This chain uses TRBV7-2 with TRBJ1-1; 9 nucleotides line up with TRBD1. CDR3 length equals 14 residues. The V and J ends lost 2 bases and 5 bases, in that order; junction bases with no gene match: 3. CDR1 and CDR2 from the germline V gene are SGHTA and FQGNSA. The CDR3 protein is CASSLTGGGTEAFF. CDR3 sequence (DNA): TGTGCCAGCAGCTTAACAGGGGGCGGGACTGAAGCTTTCTTT.

This clone was detected only a few times. The chain carries TRBV30 and TRBJ2-3; 10 positions agree with TRBD2. Germline values: CDR1 GTSNPN, CDR2 SVGIG (reference sequence). The CDR3 contains 15 residues. J was trimmed by 3 bases and V by 1 base; bases with no gene match: 4. CDR3 DNA sequence: TGTGCCTGGAGTGCTAATAGCGGGGGGACAGATACGCAGTATTTT. Its translation is CAWSANSGGTDTQYF.

This sequence joins TRBV10-3 and TRBJ1-5; the D gene is possibly TRBD1 (6 bases). From germline, CDR1 is ENHRY and CDR2 SYGVKD. V lost 6 bases to trimming and J lost 0 bases, with 24 bases between them. This CDR3 has 19 residues. CDR3 DNA sequence: TGTGCCATCAGACTTCTTAGAGACAGGTCAGCTTATAGCAATCAGCCCCAGCATTTT. This codes for CAIRLLRDRSAYSNQPQHF.

This clone was picked up a small number of times. The chain has TRBV7-9 and TRBJ1-1; D gene ambiguous. V lost 5 bases and J 3 bases, leaving 10 bases between the germline ends. The CDR3 has 13 amino acids. CDR1 SEHNR and CDR2 FQNEAQ come from the germline V gene (reference sequence). The CDR3, as DNA: TGTGCCAGCAGCCAAAATACAGACACTGAAGCTTTCTTT. Its protein product is CASSQNTDTEAFF.

The V and J genes are TRBV10-1 and TRBJ2-3; D unresolved. Germline CDR1 and CDR2: WNHNN and SYGVQD (reference sequence). The CDR3 totals 12 residues. V shed 2 bases and J shed 11 bases, with 11 bases lying between them. The CDR3 DNA is TGCGCCAGCAGTGAGATGTCCCACGGGCAGTATTTT. Translating it yields CASSEMSHGQYF.

This chain uses TRBV7-9 with TRBJ1-2; 7 bases line up with TRBD1. The CDR3 sequence is 13 residues long. V shed 11 bases, J shed 8 bases, and the junction held 14 bases outside the gene matches. The V gene's germline CDR1 is SEHNR and CDR2 FQNEAQ (reference sequence). The CDR3 region is CAPTGGGSRGYTF. For the CDR3, the DNA is TGTGCCCCGACTGGAGGGGGCAGCCGCGGCTACACCTTC.

The chain is built from TRBV5-1 and TRBJ1-1; D is unresolved. V dropped 3 bases and J dropped 8 bases, with 17 bases sitting between them. The CDR3 has 14 residues. Germline V gene sequence: CDR1 SGHRS, CDR2 YFSETQ. In DNA form, the CDR3 reads TGCGCCAGCAGCTGGGGAGATGGCCGCCCAGAAGCTTTCTTT. This gives the protein CASSWGDGRPEAFF. Filled out from reference TRBV5-1 and TRBJ1-1, the complete variable domain reads KAGVTQTPRYLIKTRGQQVTLSCSPISGHRSVSWYQQTPGQGLQFLFEYFSETQRNKGNFPGRFSGRQFSNSRSEMNVSTLELGDSALYLCASSWGDGRPEAFFGQGTRLTVV.

The chain recombines TRBV5-1 with TRBJ2-5; unclear D gene. The CDR3 contains 14 residues. Deletions cut 1 base from V and 2 bases from J, with 9 bases between. The germline V gene encodes CDR1 SGHRS and CDR2 YFSETQ. CDR3 residues: CASSLFGGQETQYF. The CDR3 DNA follows: TGCGCCAGCAGCTTGTTTGGCGGACAAGAGACCCAGTACTTC.

The chain joins TRBV6-1 to TRBJ2-7, with a tentative D call TRBD2 (5 bases). The CDR3 sequence is 13 residues long. CDR1 MNHNS and CDR2 SASEGT come from the germline V gene. V lost 5 bases to trimming and J lost 3 bases, with 11 bases between them. Here the CDR3 reads CASSRDGGYEQYF. The CDR3 nucleotides are TGTGCCAGCAGTAGAGATGGAGGCTACGAGCAGTACTTC.

A few counts support this clone. The CDR3 nucleotides are TGCGCCAGCAGCTTGGAACTAGCGGGCGTAGCTTCGGATGAGCAGTTCTTC. Its protein product is CASSLELAGVASDEQFF. This chain links TRBV5-1 with TRBJ2-1; TRBD2 aligns across 9 bases. Germline assignment: CDR1 SGHRS and CDR2 YFSETQ. Germline trimming cut 0 bases from V and 8 bases from J; bases unmatched to any gene: 12. The CDR3 extends over 17 amino acids. The full variable domain, its missing parts supplied by reference TRBV5-1 and TRBJ2-1, is KAGVTQTPRYLIKTRGQQVTLSCSPISGHRSVSWYQQTPGQGLQFLFEYFSETQRNKGNFPGRFSGRQFSNSRSEMNVSTLELGDSALYLCASSLELAGVASDEQFFGPGTRLTVL.

In this sample, this clone turned up a few times. The gene calls are TRBV6-1 and TRBJ2-3, with a weak D call TRBD2 (6 bases). Trimming cost V 8 bases and J 3 bases, with 6 bases left between them. Germline CDR1 and CDR2: MNHNS and SASEGT. The length of the CDR3 is 11 residues. The CDR3 bases are TGTGCCAGCGGGAGGACAGATACGCAGTATTTT. Protein product: CASGRTDTQYF.

Notes on this clone: The junction departs from germline at one end; a sequencing error may be responsible. This chain connects TRBV7-9 to TRBJ1-1; 7 nucleotides agree with TRBD1. The CDR3 spans 14 residues. The germline V gene encodes CDR1 SEHNR and CDR2 FQNEAQ (reference sequence). CDR3 in DNA: TGTTCCAGCAGCTTCCAAGGGGGCCGGACTGAAGCTTTCTTT. Protein: CSSSFQGGRTEAFF. The full variable domain, with the rest looked up from reference TRBV7-9 and TRBJ1-1, is DTGVSQNPRHKITKRGQNVTFRCDPISEHNRLYWYRQTLGQGPEFLTYFQNEAQLEKSRLLSDRFSAERPKGSFSTLEIQRTEQGDSAMYLCSSSFQGGRTEAFFGQGTRLTVV.

J is TRBJ1-1 and V is TRBV21-1. TRBV21-1 is marked as a pseudogene. The CDR3 spans 15 residues. The CDR3 DNA follows: TGTGCCAGCAGAAAACAGGGAGGCCTGAACACTGAAGCTTTCTTT. Protein sequence: CASRKQGGLNTEAFF.